A selection of T cell receptor beta chains follows, all from one sample in a study of blood T cell repertoires in COVID-19. Only in-frame clones appear in the TCRdb table, and some are missing; sequencing was by immunoSEQ multiplex PCR. The table records around 150,000 clones, 84% of them present only once. Sequencing was carried out using peripheral blood. Receptors originate from a human donor in a cohort sampled during active COVID-19. Both conserved end residues are part of each CDR3. Fields, in order: D gene, V gene, J gene, CDR3 protein. The D gene is left open where the match is weak.

d_gene: .; v_gene: TRBV5-1; j_gene: TRBJ1-1; CDR3aa: CASSLETVNTEAFF
d_gene: TRBD1; v_gene: TRBV5-4; j_gene: TRBJ1-2; CDR3aa: CASKGDRAFYGYTF
d_gene: .; v_gene: TRBV19; j_gene: TRBJ2-6; CDR3aa: CASSRGAGRSGANVLTF
d_gene: .; v_gene: TRBV19; j_gene: TRBJ2-1; CDR3aa: CASKSLTNEQFF
d_gene: TRBD2; v_gene: TRBV5-3; j_gene: TRBJ2-2; CDR3aa: CARSLLPSGGCTGELFF
d_gene: .; v_gene: TRBV19; j_gene: TRBJ1-1; CDR3aa: CASSITGSLNTEAFF
d_gene: .; v_gene: TRBV2; j_gene: TRBJ2-5; CDR3aa: CASSVQETQYF
d_gene: .; v_gene: TRBV11-2; j_gene: TRBJ1-5; CDR3aa: CASSLGNGYGNQPQHF
d_gene: .; v_gene: TRBV11-2; j_gene: TRBJ2-1; CDR3aa: CASSQLGDEQFF
d_gene: .; v_gene: TRBV29-1; j_gene: TRBJ2-5; CDR3aa: CSAGGFAQETQYF
d_gene: TRBD1; v_gene: TRBV7-8; j_gene: TRBJ2-3; CDR3aa: CASSFGQGAENTQYF
d_gene: .; v_gene: TRBV6-2/TRBV6-3; j_gene: TRBJ1-1; CDR3aa: CASSYEPRGNTEAFF
d_gene: TRBD1; v_gene: TRBV5-8; j_gene: TRBJ2-2; CDR3aa: CASSPKGGQGNTGELFF
d_gene: TRBD2; v_gene: TRBV7-2; j_gene: TRBJ2-3; CDR3aa: CASSLVGLAGGMDTQYF
d_gene: TRBD1; v_gene: TRBV4-1; j_gene: TRBJ1-6; CDR3aa: CASSQDGTSGQAGSPLHF
d_gene: TRBD1; v_gene: TRBV28; j_gene: TRBJ2-7; CDR3aa: CATSPGQEINEQYF